Sequencing of this T cell receptor beta chain was carried out in a study of CD8 T cells in ankylosing spondylitis. CDR3 size: 14 residues. V shed 5 bases and J shed 1 base, with 10 bases lying between them. CDR1 and CDR2 (germline): KGHDR, SFDVKD. One entry per CDR3 protein results from TCRdb running MiXCR on the 5' RACE reads. Among 350,000 to 400,000 distinct CDR3 sequences listed, roughly 20% were seen once. The clonotype originates from a male donor with ankylosing spondylitis or in good health (not recorded which). The sequenced sample was blood, either unsorted or a sorted T cell fraction (not recorded which). The rearrangement uses TRBV24-1 and TRBJ2-5; D perhaps matches TRBD2 (6 bases). The CDR3 is CATSVGSGQETQYF. CDR3 DNA sequence: TGTGCCACCAGTGTCGGGAGCGGCCAAGAGACCCAGTACTTC.